Included here is one T cell receptor (beta chain) sequence, with context. Its antigen is not known. The data originate from a study of Ad26.COV2.S vaccination and SARS-CoV-2 variants. Study results and limitations: Post-vaccination breadth of spike-specific CD8+ and CD4+ T cell responses was reportedly substantial.

CDR1 KGHSH and CDR2 LQKENI come from the germline V gene. This CDR3 region has 15 residues. V lost 2 bases and J 2 bases, leaving 11 bases between the germline ends. Libraries were prepared by immunoSEQ multiplex PCR; TCRdb keeps only in-frame clonotypes and omits some of them. The sample carries some 340,000 clones, around four fifths recorded once. Treatment of the sample: 15 to 20 received Ad26.COV2.S at low or high dose, single or two shots; about five received placebo; per-sample allocation not given. Sample collection was performed on day 63 after the first vaccine or placebo injection. The chain is built from TRBV18 and TRBJ2-3, with D perhaps TRBD1 (5 bases). The TCR originated in a person between 18 and 60 years old who received the Ad26.COV2.S COVID-19 vaccine or a placebo. Sequences were derived from peripheral blood, sampled in a trial of Ad26.COV2.S vaccine versus placebo. Here the CDR3 reads CASSPYTDTTDTQYF. CDR3 DNA sequence: TGTGCCAGCTCACCATATACGGACACCACAGATACGCAGTATTTT.